This T cell receptor beta chain was retrieved from a study of blood T cells in healthy people across ages. A J-beta primer mix and a sample-barcoded 5' primer were used in a second PCR of roughly 6 to 11 cycles. TCRdb fed the 5' RACE reads into MiXCR, producing one record per CDR3 protein. This sample has 1.5 million to 2 million distinct CDR3 sequences, with approximately 40% found just once. Study results and limitations: Significant beta diversity loss was already apparent by age approximately 38, declining roughly linearly. Across samples, TCR beta diversity tracked strongly with naive T cell percentage. Since the PBMCs were unsorted, naive and antigen-experienced cells could not be conclusively compared.

This clonotype showed up just a few times. Its antigen is still unknown. Trimming at V came to 1 base and at J to 3 bases, leaving 9 bases not matched to a gene. The CDR3 runs 17 residues. The germline V gene encodes CDR1 KGHDR and CDR2 SFDVKD. The V and J genes are TRBV24-1 and TRBJ2-7; TRBD1 aligns across 9 bases. The receptor comes from a human donor in good health. Sequenced sample: blood. The CDR3 DNA reads as TGTGCCACCAGTGATTTTCAAGAACAGGGGGCAGGCTACGAGCAGTACTTC. This gives the protein CATSDFQEQGAGYEQYF.